Listed here are 12 T cell receptor beta chains from one sample, sequenced in a study of blood T cell repertoires in COVID-19. Measured with immunoSEQ multiplex PCR; TCRdb has only the in-frame clones, and not every one. The data contain roughly 230,000 clones, roughly nine tenths of them singletons. Material: peripheral blood. The receptors were sampled from a man between 65 and 80 years old with acute or convalescent COVID-19.

V and J are TRBV19 and TRBJ1-5, with 7 nucleotides matching TRBD1. The germline gives CDR1 LNHDA, CDR2 SQIVND (reference sequence). CDR3 size: 14 residues. V lost 4 bases to trimming and J lost 4 bases; unmatched junction nucleotides: 4. The CDR3 DNA sequence: TGTGCCAGTAGTAGCGACAGGGAGAATCAGCCCCAGCATTTT. Its protein is CASSSDRENQPQHF.

This rearrangement joins TRBV2 to TRBJ2-2; 9 positions match TRBD2. The CDR3 is 17 residues long. In germline, CDR1 is SNHLY, CDR2 FYNNEI. V trimming: 3 bases; J trimming: 4 bases; junction bases outside the gene matches: 9. DNA for the CDR3: TGTGCCAGCAGTGAGTTACAAGCGGGGGGAGTCACCGGGGAGCTGTTTTTT. Translating it yields CASSELQAGGVTGELFF. The entire variable domain, with the rest obtained from reference TRBV2 and TRBJ2-2, is as follows: EPEVTQTPSHQVTQMGQEVILRCVPISNHLYFYWYRQILGQKVEFLVSFYNNEISEKSEIFDDQFSVERPDGSNFTLKIRSTKLEDSAMYFCASSELQAGGVTGELFFGEGSRLTVL.

J is TRBJ2-5 and V is TRBV12-3 or TRBV12-4; 7 bases are a match to TRBD1. The CDR3 runs 13 residues. J was trimmed by 5 bases and V by 3 bases; bases with no gene match: 3. The chain's CDR3 is CASSFRGYETQYF. The CDR3 bases are TGTGCCAGCAGTTTCAGGGGGTACGAGACCCAGTACTTC.

The chain employs TRBV10-1 and TRBJ2-3, with 10 nucleotides matching TRBD2. Germline V gene lookup returns CDR1 WNHNN and CDR2 SYGVQD (reference sequence). This CDR3 region has 16 residues. V shed 7 bases, J shed 7 bases, and the junction held 14 bases outside the gene matches. Written as DNA, the CDR3 is TGCGCCAGCAACCTACCCCTAGCGGGAGAAGGGAATACGCAGTATTTT. This encodes CASNLPLAGEGNTQYF.

This clone was observed a single time. This chain links TRBV7-2 with TRBJ2-3; a weak D match, TRBD2 (6 bases). CDR3 length equals 16 residues. The germline gives CDR1 SGHTA, CDR2 FQGNSA. The V and J ends lost 5 bases and 6 bases respectively, with 21 bases between them. The CDR3 sequence is CASSPGTGAPWDTQYF. The CDR3 region has the DNA TGTGCCAGCAGCCCGGGTACGGGAGCCCCGTGGGATACGCAGTATTTT.

The chain carries TRBV6-5 and TRBJ1-5; D is perhaps TRBD1 (5 bases). There are 14 residues in the CDR3. Germline V gene data show CDR1 as MNHEY and CDR2 as SVGAGI. V was clipped by 5 bases and J by 7 bases, with 15 bases between them. The CDR3 DNA reads TGTGCCAGCAGTCCCAACCCGCAGGGACAGCCCCAGCATTTT. This translates into CASSPNPQGQPQHF.

The rearrangement uses TRBV11-2 and TRBJ2-7, with 9 positions matching TRBD2. The CDR3 totals 16 residues. CDR1 is SGHAT, CDR2 FQNNGV, per germline. The ends lost 2 bases at V and 0 bases at J; junction bases unmatched: 5. CDR3 residues: CASSLSSGVGSYEQYF. CDR3 nucleotide sequence: TGTGCCAGCAGCTTATCTAGCGGGGTCGGCTCCTACGAGCAGTACTTC.

The chain links TRBV18 to TRBJ2-3, with D possibly matching TRBD2 (6 bases). Per germline, CDR1 KGHSH and CDR2 LQKENI. With 3 bases removed from V and 1 base from J, the gap between germline ends came to 17 bases. The CDR3 extends over 17 amino acids. CDR3 amino acids: CASSPPPTRVGTDTQYF. DNA for the CDR3: TGTGCCAGCTCACCTCCACCGACTAGAGTTGGCACAGATACGCAGTATTTT.

This chain links TRBV11-2 with TRBJ2-1; D is perhaps TRBD1 (6 bases). The germline V gene has CDR1 SGHAT and CDR2 FQNNGV. The CDR3 spans 12 residues. V shed 5 bases and J shed 8 bases, with 10 bases lying between them. CDR3 nucleotides: TGTGCCAGCAGCCCACAGGGCTATGAGCAGTTCTTC. The encoded protein is CASSPQGYEQFF.

V is TRBV2 and J is TRBJ1-4, with TRBD1 matching 10 bases. The CDR3 spans 15 residues. CDR1 and CDR2 from the germline V gene are SNHLY and FYNNEI. Trimming took 7 bases from V and 5 from J; bases not matched to a gene: 7. For the CDR3, the DNA is TGTGCCAGCAACCTAGGGGGACAGGGGAATGAAAAACTGTTTTTT. Protein sequence: CASNLGGQGNEKLFF.

V is TRBV12-5 and J is TRBJ1-1; TRBD1 agrees at 11 bases. Trimming cost V 6 bases and J 6 bases; bases outside gene matches: 6. There are 14 residues in the CDR3. Looked up from germline, CDR1 is LGHNT and CDR2 is FRNRAP. The CDR3 sequence is CASGTGQGVSEAFF. The CDR3, as DNA: TGTGCTAGTGGGACGGGACAGGGGGTATCTGAAGCTTTCTTT. The whole variable domain, filled in from reference TRBV12-5 and TRBJ1-1, reads DARVTQTPRHKVTEMGQEVTMRCQPILGHNTVFWYRQTMMQGLELLAYFRNRAPLDDSGMPKDRFSAEMPDATLATLKIQPSEPRDSAVYFCASGTGQGVSEAFFGQGTRLTVV.

This clone was seen a handful of times. CDR3 amino acids: CASSPWRGLYTEAFF. The CDR3 nucleotides read TGTGCCAGCTCACCATGGAGGGGGCTTTACACTGAAGCTTTCTTT. The V call is TRBV18, the J call TRBJ1-1, with TRBD1 matching over 7 bases. Germline values: CDR1 KGHSH, CDR2 LQKENI. V trimming: 2 bases; J trimming: 3 bases; junction bases outside the gene matches: 6. The CDR3 runs 15 residues.